The rows below give T cell receptor beta chains drawn from one sample of a study of T cells expressing NK-cell markers. From its re-call of the 5' RACE reads, TCRdb lists each CDR3 protein once, without DNA. The sample table sets out 250,000 or so distinct CDR3 sequences. The specimen sequenced was blood T cells: a sorted CD56 or NKG2C T cell subset, CD4+ or CD8+ T cells, or bulk PBMC T cells (not recorded which). These receptors were collected from a woman between 18 and 70 years old in good health. The CDR3 runs from the conserved cysteine through the conserved F or W.

V gene	J gene	CDR3 protein
TRBV19	TRBJ2-3	CASSTRGINTDTQYF
TRBV19	TRBJ1-4	CASRQPGGGPTNEKLFF
TRBV4-3	TRBJ1-6	CASSQSMGGDSPLHF
TRBV6-2/TRBV6-3	TRBJ1-5	CASGQPNQPQHF
TRBV7-2	TRBJ2-2	CASSPPGGLTGELFF
TRBV10-1	TRBJ2-3	CASSPGQSTDTQYF
TRBV5-1	TRBJ2-2	CASSFEGTVSGGELFF
TRBV18	TRBJ1-1	CASSLEDSHTEAFF
TRBV5-6	TRBJ1-1	CASSLAGTAFF
TRBV20-1	TRBJ1-1	CSALGRGLRAFF
TRBV12-3/TRBV12-4	TRBJ2-7	CASSFAQGVYEQYF
TRBV7-2	TRBJ2-1	CASSLGRARNEQFF
TRBV4-1	TRBJ1-6	CASSQVVQRGSNSPLHF
TRBV29-1	TRBJ2-1	CSVVGRDSYNEQFF
TRBV18	TRBJ2-5	CASSPTETQYF
TRBV20-1	TRBJ2-2	CSAPTRGFTGELFF
TRBV9	TRBJ1-1	CASSVDGGNTEAFF
TRBV10-1	TRBJ2-3	CASSGQTPDTQYF
TRBV29-1	TRBJ1-5	CSVGTGNQPQHF
TRBV4-3	TRBJ2-3	CASSQGTSGRKDTQYF
TRBV20-1	TRBJ2-1	CSARADGLAGTYNEQFF
TRBV12-3/TRBV12-4	TRBJ2-7	CASRESGTSGRGYEQYF
TRBV6-1	TRBJ2-3	CASRPSGRAIPIVDTQYF
TRBV4-3	TRBJ2-3	CASSQAPRPYSTDTQYF
TRBV3-1	TRBJ1-5	CASSQGGRNQPQHF
TRBV20-1	TRBJ2-3	CSARRAGVGTDTQYF
TRBV7-7	TRBJ2-1	CASSLGGSGVGRQFF
TRBV6-2/TRBV6-3	TRBJ1-1	CASSYRQGYTEAFF
TRBV11-2	TRBJ1-2	CASSFNYGYTF
TRBV19	TRBJ2-7	CASSASGGLKSYEQYF
TRBV28	TRBJ2-7	CASSAWTGGSPYEQYF
TRBV5-6	TRBJ2-4	CASSLAGDRARNIQYF
TRBV15	TRBJ2-2	CATSRQDGVDTGELFF
TRBV12-5	TRBJ2-6	CASGSSGANVLTF
TRBV29-1	TRBJ1-1	CSVDMAGFEAFF
TRBV20-1	TRBJ2-5	CSSRGTGKQETQYF
TRBV11-2	TRBJ2-1	CASSLGVGGVEQFF
TRBV12-3/TRBV12-4	TRBJ2-5	CASSRTGEGYETQYF
TRBV11-2	TRBJ1-2	CASSLGPGYYGYTF
TRBV19	TRBJ2-1	CASSILNEQFF